The 7 T cell receptor beta chains listed next were all sequenced from one sample in a study of T cell therapy after organ transplantation. The assay was immunoSEQ multiplex PCR, and TCRdb's table has in-frame clones only and misses some. This sample carries 20,000 or so clones, 81% of them seen once, and the ten largest clones take 7% to 10%. No antigen has been identified for these receptors. Time point meaning: 4-8 weeks after completion of therapy. This specimen was CD8+ T cells from blood, taken after autologous CMV-specific T cell therapy. These TCRs come from a human patient who had received a solid organ transplant and had CMV disease. Among the T cells, some may be from the graft donor.

The chain uses TRBV27 and TRBJ2-7; 9 bases are shared with TRBD1. V lost 5 bases, J lost 2 bases, and 7 bases stayed unmatched. The CDR3 is made up of 15 amino acids. Germline values: CDR1 MNHEY, CDR2 SMNVEV (reference sequence). CDR3 sequence reads: CASSVTGGRTYEQYF. The CDR3 nucleotides read TGTGCCAGCAGTGTTACAGGGGGCAGAACCTACGAGCAGTACTTC.

The J gene is TRBJ2-5, the V gene TRBV2; 10 bases are a match to TRBD1. Germline V lookup: CDR1 SNHLY, CDR2 FYNNEI. The CDR3 contains 16 residues. After removal of 3 bases from V and 1 base from J, the junction contained 5 bases not matched to a gene. The CDR3 DNA sequence: TGTGCCAGCAGTGACATGAGGACAGGGGGCCAAGAGACCCAGTACTTC. This codes for CASSDMRTGGQETQYF.

This clone was picked up one time. This chain connects TRBV4-1 to TRBJ2-1; D remains ambiguous. Germline values: CDR1 MGHRA, CDR2 YSYEKL. Trimming cost V 0 bases and J 4 bases, with 13 bases left between them. This CDR3 has 16 amino acids. CDR3 sequence (DNA): TGCGCCAGCAGCCAAGAAACGGCGTTCGGATACAATGAGCAGTTCTTC. As protein: CASSQETAFGYNEQFF.

The V and J genes are TRBV27 and TRBJ1-2; no firm D call. V shed 5 bases and J shed 1 base, with 8 bases lying between them. The germline V gene has CDR1 MNHEY and CDR2 SMNVEV (reference sequence). This CDR3 is built from 13 residues. This CDR3 reads CASSDGNNYGYTF. The CDR3 coding sequence is TGTGCCAGCAGTGACGGGAATAACTATGGCTACACCTTC.

This clone appeared a few times. V gene TRBV7-9 combines with J gene TRBJ1-1, with D possibly matching TRBD1 (6 bases). Per the germline V gene, CDR1 is SEHNR and CDR2 is FQNEAQ (reference sequence). The CDR3 runs to 11 residues. V shed 11 bases and J shed 6 bases, with 13 bases lying between them. CDR3 amino acids: CAGGTGSEAFF. In nucleotides, the CDR3 is TGTGCCGGGGGCACAGGGTCTGAAGCTTTCTTT.

V usage is TRBV6-4 and J usage is TRBJ2-2; D may be TRBD1 (5 bases). V dropped 4 bases and J dropped 3 bases, with 6 bases sitting between them. CDR1 is MRHNA, CDR2 SNTAGT, per germline. The CDR3 runs to 13 residues. For the CDR3, the DNA is TGTGCCAGCAGTGGGGGCGACACCGGGGAGCTGTTTTTT. Amino acid sequence: CASSGGDTGELFF.

The chain couples TRBV6-4 to TRBJ2-6; no clear D gene. The length of the CDR3 is 14 residues. Trimming took off 3 bases at V and 0 bases at J, with 3 bases between the two ends. Germline CDR1 reads MRHNA; CDR2 reads SNTAGT. CDR3 bases: TGTGCCAGCAGTGAGGGCTCTGGGGCCAACGTCCTGACTTTC. It yields the protein CASSEGSGANVLTF.